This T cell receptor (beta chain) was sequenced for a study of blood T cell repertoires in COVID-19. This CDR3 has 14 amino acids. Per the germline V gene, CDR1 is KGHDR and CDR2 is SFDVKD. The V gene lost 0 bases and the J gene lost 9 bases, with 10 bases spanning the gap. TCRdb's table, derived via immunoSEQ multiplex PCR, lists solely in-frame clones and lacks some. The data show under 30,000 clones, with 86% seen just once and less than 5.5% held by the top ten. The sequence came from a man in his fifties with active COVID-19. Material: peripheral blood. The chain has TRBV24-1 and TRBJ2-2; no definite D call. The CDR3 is CATSDLLDSRELFF. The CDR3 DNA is TGTGCCACCAGTGATTTGCTAGATTCCAGGGAGCTGTTTTTT.